Below are 17 T cell receptor beta chains sequenced from a single sample in a study of early T cells in non-severe SARS-CoV-2 infection. Each CDR3 protein is one row after TCRdb ran MiXCR on the 5' RACE reads. The sample lists 80,000 or so distinct CDR3 sequences; about 14% were seen once. Sequencing was done on a sample of whole blood. The receptors were sampled from an adult who was a healthcare worker with PCR-confirmed SARS-CoV-2 infection or an uninfected control (not recorded which).

This clonotype came up many times. J is TRBJ2-1 and V is TRBV6-2 or TRBV6-3; TRBD2 matches at 12 bases. Looked up from germline, CDR1 is MNHEY and CDR2 is SVGEGT. CDR3 length equals 14 residues. V lost 6 bases and J lost 7; bases outside the gene matches: 4. In DNA, the CDR3 is TGTGCCAGCAGGACGACTAGCGGGAGTAATGAGCAGTTCTTC. The encoded protein is CASRTTSGSNEQFF.

The chain couples TRBV7-9 to TRBJ2-2; 8 positions agree with TRBD1. The CDR3 length is 15 residues. Germline CDR1 is SEHNR and CDR2 is FQNEAQ (reference sequence). With V trimmed by 5 bases and J by 6 bases, 8 bases remained unmatched. The CDR3 sequence: CASSRQGNVAGELFF. CDR3 in DNA: TGTGCCAGCAGCCGACAGGGGAATGTCGCCGGGGAGCTGTTTTTT.

This chain joins TRBV12-3 or TRBV12-4 and TRBJ2-2, with D unresolved. This CDR3 comprises 15 residues. V shed 2 bases and J shed 6 bases, with 13 bases lying between them. This CDR3 is CASSLNLGISGELFF. The CDR3 nucleotides are TGTGCCAGCAGTTTAAATTTGGGTATCTCCGGGGAGCTGTTTTTT.

This clonotype was seen many times. The chain carries TRBV4-1 and TRBJ1-3, with D perhaps TRBD1 (5 bases). Germline V CDR1 and CDR2: MGHRA, YSYEKL. Deletions cut 0 bases from V and 0 bases from J, with 27 bases between. The CDR3 covers 22 residues. Written as DNA, the CDR3 is TGCGCCAGCAGCCAAGAATGTTGTCGACAGAATGAACAGGCGCGCTCTGGAAACACCATATATTTT. Its translation is CASSQECCRQNEQARSGNTIYF.

This clonotype was detected ten times or more. The chain has TRBV10-3 and TRBJ2-1; perhaps TRBD1 as D (5 bases). This CDR3 comprises 15 residues. V was shortened by 3 bases and J by 3 bases, with 12 bases between the two germline ends. Germline V gene data show CDR1 as ENHRY and CDR2 as SYGVKD. The DNA for the CDR3 is TGTGCCATCAGTGAAAGACAGATAAACTACAATGAGCAGTTCTTC. Amino acids: CAISERQINYNEQFF.

This clonotype was counted between two and nine times. This chain connects TRBV11-2 to TRBJ2-2; D remains unclear. V lost 5 bases, J lost 4 bases, and 14 bases lay in between. Germline values: CDR1 SGHAT, CDR2 FQNNGV. The CDR3 has 15 residues. The CDR3 protein is CASSPQTQITGELFF. In DNA form, the CDR3 reads TGTGCCAGCAGCCCCCAGACGCAGATCACCGGGGAGCTGTTTTTT.

This clonotype has just a few counts. As DNA, the CDR3 is TGCAGTGCTACACCGGGATTCTCTGGAAACACCATATATTTT. Translation: CSATPGFSGNTIYF. The chain uses TRBV20-1 and TRBJ1-3; no reliable D call. CDR3 length: 14 amino acids. Trimming stripped 4 bases from V and 0 bases from J, with 10 bases between. Looked up from germline, CDR1 is DFQATT and CDR2 is SNEGSKA (reference sequence).

This clonotype came up many times. The chain employs TRBV7-2 and TRBJ2-3; D ambiguous. V shed 3 bases and J shed 1 base, with 8 bases lying between them. The CDR3 runs 14 residues. Germline V gives CDR1 SGHTA, CDR2 FQGNSA. The CDR3 nucleotides read TGTGCCAGCAGCTTGGGTTTCGGCACAGATACGCAGTATTTT. Amino acid sequence: CASSLGFGTDTQYF.

CDR3 DNA: TGTGCCAGCAGTTCCACAGGGGGAACTCAGCCCCAGCATTTT. Its protein product is CASSSTGGTQPQHF. The gene calls are TRBV6-5 and TRBJ1-5; TRBD1 matches 8 bases. The ends lost 4 bases at V and 6 bases at J; junction bases unmatched: 5. Germline V gene data show CDR1 as MNHEY and CDR2 as SVGAGI. The CDR3 extends over 14 amino acids.

This clonotype was observed a few times. The V call is TRBV7-2, the J call TRBJ2-6; TRBD2 aligns across 9 bases. V lost 5 bases, J lost 0 bases, and 5 bases stayed unmatched. The germline gives CDR1 SGHTA, CDR2 FQGNSA. The CDR3 spans 17 residues. Written as DNA, the CDR3 is TGTGCCAGCAGCCCCCCTAGCGGGATCTCTGGGGCCAACGTCCTGACTTTC. This gives the protein CASSPPSGISGANVLTF. Variable domain in full (rest from reference TRBV7-2 and TRBJ2-6): GAGVSQSPSNKVTEKGKDVELRCDPISGHTALYWYRQSLGQGLEFLIYFQGNSAPDKSGLPSDRFSAERTGGSVSTLTIQRTQQEDSAVYLCASSPPSGISGANVLTFGAGSRLTVL.

The V and J genes are TRBV19 and TRBJ2-2; 8 nucleotides match TRBD2. In germline, CDR1 is LNHDA, CDR2 SQIVND (reference sequence). This CDR3 is 16 amino acids long. Trimming at V came to 7 bases and at J to 2 bases, leaving 9 bases not matched to a gene. The DNA for the CDR3 is TGTGCCAGTATCCCCGTAGCGGGGATAAACACCGGGGAGCTGTTTTTT. The encoded protein is CASIPVAGINTGELFF.

The chain uses TRBV18 and TRBJ2-2, with a weak D call TRBD1 (6 bases). This CDR3 spans 16 amino acids. Germline assignment: CDR1 KGHSH and CDR2 LQKENI. V shed 4 bases and J shed 0 bases, with 12 bases lying between them. The CDR3 reads CASSRPRDTNTGELFF. CDR3 nucleotides: TGTGCCAGCTCACGTCCCCGGGACACGAACACCGGGGAGCTGTTTTTT.

This clonotype has a handful of counts. The V call is TRBV19, the J call TRBJ1-5; D gene unclear. The germline V gene encodes CDR1 LNHDA and CDR2 SQIVND (reference sequence). V was trimmed by 7 bases and J by 5 bases, leaving 12 bases between them. The CDR3 is made up of 13 amino acids. CDR3 DNA sequence: TGTGCCAGTACGAGGGAGAGGGATCAGCCCCAGCATTTT. This translates into CASTRERDQPQHF. Using reference TRBV19 and TRBJ1-5 for the parts outside the CDR3, the full variable domain is DGGITQSPKYLFRKEGQNVTLSCEQNLNHDAMYWYRQDPGQGLRLIYYSQIVNDFQKGDIAEGYSVSREKKESFPLTVTSAQKNPTAFYLCASTRERDQPQHFGDGTRLSIL.

In its sample, this clonotype was seen a few times. The chain has TRBV4-1 and TRBJ2-3; TRBD1 agrees at 9 bases. The CDR3 spans 15 residues. Germline CDR1 MGHRA, CDR2 YSYEKL. The V gene end was trimmed by 4 bases and the J gene end by 7 bases; junction bases not matched to a gene: 9. DNA of the CDR3: TGCGCCAGCAGCCCGGGACAGGGAGTCGCAAATACGCAGTATTTT. Protein sequence: CASSPGQGVANTQYF.

The rearrangement joins TRBV20-1 to TRBJ2-5; the D gene could be TRBD1 or TRBD2 (5 bases each). This CDR3 has 12 residues. Trimming removed 6 bases from V and 4 bases from J, with 12 bases in between. In germline, CDR1 is DFQATT, CDR2 SNEGSKA (reference sequence). CDR3 residues: CSAGTSLETQYF. CDR3 sequence (DNA): TGCAGTGCGGGGACCTCCCTAGAGACCCAGTACTTC.

Only a few counts were recorded for this clonotype. V usage is TRBV2 and J usage is TRBJ1-3; D perhaps matches TRBD1 (6 bases). The CDR3 contains 14 residues. Germline CDR1 is SNHLY and CDR2 is FYNNEI. Between the trimmed V and J ends, which lost 8 bases and 3 bases, there was a span of 14 bases. In DNA, the CDR3 is TGTGCCAGCCGGGGGGGCGAAGGTGGAAACACCATATATTTT. Amino acid sequence: CASRGGEGGNTIYF.

The chain uses TRBV24-1 and TRBJ2-1; 10 bases are a match to TRBD1. Germline CDR1 reads KGHDR; CDR2 reads SFDVKD. V gave up 7 bases and J gave up 10 bases; unmatched junction bases: 6. The CDR3 runs to 13 residues. The CDR3 DNA reads TGTGCCACCAGGGACAGGGGGGCCGGCGAGCAGTTCTTC. Translation gives CATRDRGAGEQFF.